A single sample gave rise to the 21 T cell receptor beta chains below, sequenced in a study of sequential checkpoint blockade in melanoma. Assay used: immunoSEQ multiplex PCR; TCRdb lists only in-frame clones, some missing. The table includes roughly 9,300 clones, around three quarters detected once. Treatment: randomized to nivolumab then ipilimumab (arm A) or the reverse (arm B). Source: CD8+ T cells sorted from blood (inferred from file names), taken from a patient given nivolumab and ipilimumab in sequence. The receptor set was obtained from a human donor with melanoma.

The chain employs TRBV4-2 and TRBJ2-5; 8 bases are shared with TRBD2. TRBJ2-7 explains the end of the DNA better; the J call may be wrong. The CDR3 loop spans 16 amino acids. The V gene's germline CDR1 is LGHNA and CDR2 YNFKEQ. Here the CDR3 DNA reads TGTGCCAGCAGCCAAGATTCGGGGGGGGGCCGGGGCGAGCAGTACTTC. The encoded protein is CASSQDSGGGRGEQYF.

This sequence joins TRBV7-8 and TRBJ1-1; D is ambiguous. Trimming took off 1 base at V and 11 bases at J, with 8 bases between the two ends. Germline loops: CDR1 SGHVS, CDR2 FQNEAQ. There are 11 residues in the CDR3. The CDR3 nucleotides are TGTGCCAGCAGCTTAGGCGGTAACGCTTTCTTT. Translated: CASSLGGNAFF.

The gene calls are TRBV4-3 and TRBJ2-7, with 7 bases identical to TRBD2. Looked up from germline, CDR1 is LGHNA and CDR2 is YSLEER. Germline trimming cut 1 base from V and 3 bases from J; bases unmatched to any gene: 6. The CDR3 totals 15 residues. CDR3 sequence: CASSQGVTGGYEQYF. CDR3 nucleotides: TGCGCCAGCAGCCAAGGGGTCACGGGGGGCTACGAGCAGTACTTC.

The chain is built from TRBV25-1 and TRBJ2-7, with D perhaps matching TRBD2 (6 bases). V was pared by 6 bases and J by 5 bases, with 11 bases between. Germline lookup yields CDR1 MGHDK and CDR2 SYGVNS. The CDR3 runs 12 residues. In DNA, the CDR3 is TGTGCCAGCAGCTGGGGGGTGAACGAGCAGTACTTC. Translated: CASSWGVNEQYF.

This clone appeared once. This chain links TRBV5-6 with TRBJ2-1, with 11 bases matching TRBD1. The CDR3 totals 14 residues. From germline, CDR1 is SGHDT and CDR2 YYEEEE. J gave up 9 bases and V 2 bases, and 4 bases lay outside the gene matches. The CDR3 DNA reads TGTGCCAGCAGCTTAGGACAGGGGGCGAGTGAGCAGTTCTTC. Protein: CASSLGQGASEQFF.

V is TRBV29-1 and J is TRBJ2-7, with 8 bases identical to TRBD1. CDR3 length equals 16 residues. Germline V gene data show CDR1 as SQVTM and CDR2 as ANQGSEA. The trim removed 2 bases at V and 3 bases at J, leaving 12 bases unmatched. This CDR3 reads CSVELWATGDNYEQYF. As DNA, the CDR3 is TGCAGCGTTGAACTCTGGGCGACAGGGGATAACTACGAGCAGTACTTC.

This rearrangement joins TRBV10-3 to TRBJ2-7; D is undetermined. V was pared by 2 bases and J by 3 bases, with 5 bases between. Germline lookup yields CDR1 ENHRY and CDR2 SYGVKD. The CDR3 length is 12 residues. CDR3 in DNA: TGTGCCATCAGTGAGGGCAGCTACGAGCAGTACTTC. Amino acids: CAISEGSYEQYF.

The DNA of the CDR3 is TGCGCCAGCAGCCACGAAATGGTGGACACGACCTTCGACTATGGCTACACCTTC. Protein product: CASSHEMVDTTFDYGYTF. J is TRBJ1-2 and V is TRBV4-3, with D perhaps matching TRBD1 (5 bases). The CDR3 is 18 residues long. Trimming took off 3 bases at V and 3 bases at J, with 23 bases between the two ends. Germline lookup yields CDR1 LGHNA and CDR2 YSLEER.

The chain links TRBV2 to TRBJ2-7; D is perhaps TRBD2 (6 bases). CDR1 SNHLY and CDR2 FYNNEI come from the germline V gene. The CDR3 runs 13 residues. Trimming left V 4 bases short and J 3 bases short, with 10 bases between. In DNA, the CDR3 is TGTGCCAGCAGTGGACCGGGACTCTACGAGCAGTACTTC. It translates to CASSGPGLYEQYF.

The chain combines TRBV4-3 with TRBJ1-2; TRBD1 matches 7 bases. CDR1 is LGHNA, CDR2 YSLEER, per germline. This CDR3 region has 15 residues. V was clipped by 0 bases and J by 4 bases; unmatched bases: 5. The CDR3 is CASSQDAGGSYGYTF. CDR3 nucleotide sequence: TGCGCCAGCAGCCAAGACGCAGGGGGTAGCTATGGCTACACCTTC.

The chain employs TRBV7-2 and TRBJ2-7, with D unclear. The CDR3 is 15 amino acids. CDR1 is SGHTA and CDR2 is FQGNSA in the germline V gene. Trimming took off 7 bases at V and 1 base at J, with 17 bases between the two ends. CDR3 coding DNA: TGTGCCAGCAACCAGGTCGGCATACCGTCCTACGAGCAGTACTTC. Its protein is CASNQVGIPSYEQYF.

This clone occurred once. J is TRBJ1-5 and V is TRBV6-1; weak D call: TRBD1 (5 bases). Germline values: CDR1 MNHNS, CDR2 SASEGT. The CDR3 is made up of 15 amino acids. V lost 6 bases, J lost 0 bases, and 12 bases lay in between. The DNA for the CDR3 is TGTGCCAGCAGACAGGCCTCGTATAGCAATCAGCCCCAGCATTTT. Amino acids: CASRQASYSNQPQHF.

The chain couples TRBV11-2 to TRBJ2-7, with D possibly TRBD1 on 5 matching bases. This CDR3 comprises 14 residues. Looked up from germline, CDR1 is SGHAT and CDR2 is FQNNGV. V lost 5 bases to trimming and J lost 5 bases, with 16 bases between them. In nucleotides, the CDR3 is TGTGCCAGCAGCCGCCGACAGTTATACGACGAGCAGTACTTC. Translated, it gives CASSRRQLYDEQYF.

The chain couples TRBV7-8 to TRBJ1-3; 10 bases are a match to TRBD1. V trimming: 5 bases; J trimming: 2 bases; junction bases outside the gene matches: 3. Germline V gene data show CDR1 as SGHVS and CDR2 as FQNEAQ. The CDR3 contains 15 residues. CDR3 nucleotides: TGTGCCAGCAGCCCCGGGACAGGGGCTGGAAACACCATATATTTT. It codes for CASSPGTGAGNTIYF.

V is TRBV29-1 and J is TRBJ2-3; 11 bases are a match to TRBD2. Per the germline V gene, CDR1 is SQVTM and CDR2 is ANQGSEA. CDR3 length: 16 amino acids. The V gene end was trimmed by 3 bases and the J gene end by 2 bases; junction bases not matched to a gene: 7. DNA of the CDR3: TGCAGCGTTGATCATGAGACTAGCGGGGCCACAGATACGCAGTATTTT. It is translated as CSVDHETSGATDTQYF.

The rearrangement links TRBV5-6 to TRBJ1-1; 12 nucleotides line up with TRBD1. Germline V gene sequence: CDR1 SGHDT, CDR2 YYEEEE. The CDR3 has 15 residues. Losses at the gene ends were 3 bases for V and 7 bases for J; bases not matched to a gene: 7. CDR3: CASSSPGQGAFEAFF. The DNA of the CDR3 is TGTGCCAGCAGCTCCCCGGGACAGGGGGCTTTTGAAGCTTTCTTT.

The chain employs TRBV4-1 and TRBJ1-4, with D possibly TRBD1 on 6 matching bases. The CDR3 runs 16 residues. Germline values: CDR1 MGHRA, CDR2 YSYEKL. Trimming shortened V by 1 base and J by 3 bases, and 12 bases separated the two germline ends. CDR3 region: CASSQGDIGPNEKLFF. DNA of the CDR3: TGCGCCAGCAGCCAAGGGGACATAGGACCTAATGAAAAACTGTTTTTT.

This clone was seen just once. The rearrangement links TRBV2 to TRBJ1-5; perhaps TRBD1 as D (5 bases). The CDR3 consists of 14 residues. CDR1 is SNHLY and CDR2 is FYNNEI in the germline V gene. V was trimmed by 2 bases and J by 7 bases, leaving 12 bases between them. The CDR3 DNA reads as TGTGCCAGCAGTGAATTGACAGAGAGCCAGCCCCAGCATTTT. As protein: CASSELTESQPQHF.

This sequence joins TRBV5-4 and TRBJ2-7; D ambiguous. Per germline, CDR1 SGHNT and CDR2 YYREEE (reference sequence). CDR3 size: 13 residues. The V and J ends lost 2 bases and 3 bases respectively, with 9 bases between them. The CDR3 is CASSLDLHYEQYF. CDR3 coding DNA: TGTGCCAGCAGCTTAGACTTACACTACGAGCAGTACTTC.

The V and J genes are TRBV13 and TRBJ2-7, with 12 positions matching TRBD2. The CDR3 runs 15 residues. With V trimmed by 5 bases and J by 2 bases, 4 bases remained unmatched. Per the germline V gene, CDR1 is PRHDT and CDR2 is FYEKMQ (reference sequence). CDR3 sequence reads: CASSDASGGAYEQYF. The CDR3 bases are TGTGCCAGCAGCGACGCTAGCGGGGGGGCCTACGAGCAGTACTTC.

The chain combines TRBV29-1 with TRBJ2-7, with no clear D. CDR1 and CDR2 (germline): SQVTM, ANQGSEA. V lost 2 bases to trimming and J lost 2 bases, with 13 bases between them. The CDR3 runs to 14 residues. CDR3 in DNA: TGCAGCGTTGAAACTGCAGTGGAGACCTACGAGCAGTACTTC. This codes for CSVETAVETYEQYF.